The clone carrying this T cell receptor beta chain occurred a few times. Its antigen is currently unknown. The sample originates from a study of regulatory T cells in long-lasting Graves disease. The time point: persistent/refractory GD, antithyroid drugs over 5 years with positive TRAb. From RNA extracted from PBMCs, the TCR library was made. With iRepertoire HTBI primers and Arm-PCR of CDR3 regions, TCR beta libraries were built. TCRdb analysed the multiplex PCR reads with MiXCR anew, one entry per CDR3 protein. The sample has about 470,000 distinct CDR3 sequences, 20% to 25% seen once. Germline V gene sequence: CDR1 DFQATT, CDR2 SNEGSKA (reference sequence). This CDR3 comprises 15 residues. Trimming stripped 0 bases from V and 11 bases from J, with 22 bases between. Study-wide results and caveats: Persistent Graves' patients showed less TCR diversity than newly diagnosed ones.

The input for sequencing was peripheral blood mononuclear cells (PBMCs), taken when the disease was refractory, from a patient treated with antithyroid drugs. The chain is built from TRBV20-1 and TRBJ1-1; perhaps TRBD1 as D (5 bases). The clonotype originates from a female donor with Graves disease. For the CDR3, the DNA is TGCAGTGCTAGAGATCCGGGTCCCAAAAGAGGGGCGGCTTTCTTT. Translated, it gives CSARDPGPKRGAAFF.